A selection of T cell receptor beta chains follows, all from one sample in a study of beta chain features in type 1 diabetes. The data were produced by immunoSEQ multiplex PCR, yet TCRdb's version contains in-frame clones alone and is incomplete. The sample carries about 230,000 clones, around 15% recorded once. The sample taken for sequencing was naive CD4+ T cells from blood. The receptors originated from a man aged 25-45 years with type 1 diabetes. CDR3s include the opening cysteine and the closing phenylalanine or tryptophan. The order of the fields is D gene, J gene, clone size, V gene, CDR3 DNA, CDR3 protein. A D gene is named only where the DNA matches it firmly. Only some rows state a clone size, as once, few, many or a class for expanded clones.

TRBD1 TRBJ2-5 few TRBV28 TGTGCCAGCACCCGGACAGGTCAAGAGACCCAGTACTTC CASTRTGQETQYF
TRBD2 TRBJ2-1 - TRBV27 TGTGCCAGCACCACTAGGCTATCTACCGGGACTAGCGGGAAGAACTCCTACAATGAGCAGTTCTTC CASTTRLSTGTSGKNSYNEQFF
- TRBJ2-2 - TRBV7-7 TGTGCTAGCAGCTCCTCAGGGAGAACCGGGGAGCTGTTTTTT CASSSSGRTGELFF
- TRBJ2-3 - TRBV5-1 TGCGCCAGCAGCTTAAAACTATTGACAGGGACTTTGGATACGCAGTATTTT CASSLKLLTGTLDTQYF
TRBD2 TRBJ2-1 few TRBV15 TGTGCCACCAGCAGAGATCTTGTGACTAGCGCTAGCTCCTACAATGAGCAGTTCTTC CATSRDLVTSASSYNEQFF
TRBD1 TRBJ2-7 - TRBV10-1 TGCGCCAGCAGTTATTCTGGGGACAGCTCCTACGAGCAGTACTTC CASSYSGDSSYEQYF
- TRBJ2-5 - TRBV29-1 TGCAGCGTCGCCGGGTTGGGTGAGACCCAGTACTTC CSVAGLGETQYF
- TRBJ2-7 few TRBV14 TGTGCCAGCAGCCAAGATCCCGGACAGTACGAGCAGTACTTC CASSQDPGQYEQYF
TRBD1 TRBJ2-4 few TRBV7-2 TGTGCCAGCAGCTTATGGACAGGGGCCAAAAACATTCAGTACTTC CASSLWTGAKNIQYF
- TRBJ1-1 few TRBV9 TGTGCCAGCAGCGTCCCACGGGGTGGGAACACTGAAGCTTTCTTT CASSVPRGGNTEAFF
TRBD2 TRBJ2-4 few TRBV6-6 TGTGCCAGCAGTTATGGACTAGCGGAAAACATTCAGTACTTC CASSYGLAENIQYF
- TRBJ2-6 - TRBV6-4 TGTGCCAGCAGTGACGAGGGGGCCAACGTCCTGACTTTC CASSDEGANVLTF
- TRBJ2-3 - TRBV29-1 TGCAGCGTTGAACAGCGTGGAGCAGATACGCAGTATTTT CSVEQRGADTQYF
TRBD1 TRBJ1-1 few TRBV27 TGTGCCAGCAGTCCGGGACAGAAGAACACTGAAGCTTTCTTT CASSPGQKNTEAFF
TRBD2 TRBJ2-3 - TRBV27 TGTGCCAGCAGCGGACTAGCGGGAAGCACAGATACGCAGTATTTT CASSGLAGSTDTQYF
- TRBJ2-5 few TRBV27 TGTGCCAGCAGTTTTCGGAAGCGGGTCGAGTGGGAGACCCAGTACTTC CASSFRKRVEWETQYF
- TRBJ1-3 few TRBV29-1 TGCAGCGTTACCCGACAGAATGGAAACACCATATATTTT CSVTRQNGNTIYF
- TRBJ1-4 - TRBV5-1 TGCGCCAGCAGCTTGTTGGTAGACGGTGAAAAACTGTTTTTT CASSLLVDGEKLFF
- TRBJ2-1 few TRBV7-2 TGTGCCAGCAGCGCAGGGGCCTCAAGCAATGAGCAGTTCTTC CASSAGASSNEQFF
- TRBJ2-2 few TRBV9 TGTGCCAGCAGCGTAGTGGTGGCAGAAAGTGGCGGGGAGCTGTTTTTT CASSVVVAESGGELFF
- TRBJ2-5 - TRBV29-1 TGCAGCGTTGAAGAGGGGGCGGAGACCCAGTACTTC CSVEEGAETQYF
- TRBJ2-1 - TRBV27 TGTGCCAGCAGTCTATCTCTGGCGGAGTCCTACAATGAGCAGTTCTTC CASSLSLAESYNEQFF
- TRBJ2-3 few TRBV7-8 TGTGCCATAACCCAGGGGCTGAGCACAGATACGCAGTATTTT CAITQGLSTDTQYF
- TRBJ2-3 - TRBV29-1 TGCAGCGGGACTCTCGGATGGGATACGCAGTATTTT CSGTLGWDTQYF
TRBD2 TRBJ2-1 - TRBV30 TGTGCCTGGATCCCGGGACTAGCGGGAGTGAAGGAGCAGTTCTTC CAWIPGLAGVKEQFF
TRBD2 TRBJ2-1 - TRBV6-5 TGTGCCAGCAGTTACTCGAAACTAGCGTTGGGGTATGAGCAGTTCTTC CASSYSKLALGYEQFF
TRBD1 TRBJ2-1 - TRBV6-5 TGTGCCAGTGGACAGGGAGACAATGAGCAGTTCTTC CASGQGDNEQFF
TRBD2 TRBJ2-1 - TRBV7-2 TGTGCCGCCAGCGGGGACTACAATGAGCAGTTCTTC CAASGDYNEQFF
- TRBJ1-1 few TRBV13 TGTGCCAGCAGCTTAGCAGGGGCCGTTGAAGCTTTCTTT CASSLAGAVEAFF